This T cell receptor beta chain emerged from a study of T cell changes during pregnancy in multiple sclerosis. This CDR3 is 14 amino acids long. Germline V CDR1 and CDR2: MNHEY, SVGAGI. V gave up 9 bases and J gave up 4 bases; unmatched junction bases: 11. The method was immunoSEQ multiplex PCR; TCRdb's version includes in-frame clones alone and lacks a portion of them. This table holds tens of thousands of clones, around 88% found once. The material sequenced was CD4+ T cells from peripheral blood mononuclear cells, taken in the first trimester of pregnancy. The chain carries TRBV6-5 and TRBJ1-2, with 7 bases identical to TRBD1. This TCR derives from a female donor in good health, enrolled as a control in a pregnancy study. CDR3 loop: CASSLSDRVYGYTF. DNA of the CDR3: TGTGCCAGTTCGTTATCTGACAGGGTCTATGGCTACACCTTC.